This T cell receptor (beta chain) came from a study of shared clonotypes between healthy human individuals. Germline V lookup: CDR1 MNHEY, CDR2 SVGAGI. The CDR3 runs to 11 residues. With 6 bases removed from V and 1 base from J, the gap between germline ends came to 3 bases. Assay used: immunoSEQ multiplex PCR; TCRdb lists only in-frame clones, some missing. In the table there are 2 million to 2.5 million clones, roughly 95% of which are singletons. A note on this clone: Different DNA sequences within this sample yield the same CDR3.

This clonotype originated in a man aged 18 to 35 in good health. Specimen: naive CD4+ T cells sorted from blood. Subset in this sample: CD45RA+ positively selected. The V and J genes are TRBV6-5 and TRBJ1-1, with D uncertain. CDR3 sequence (DNA): TGTGCCAGCAGAAGGAACACTGAAGCTTTCTTT. The encoded protein is CASRRNTEAFF.